The 19 T cell receptor beta chains in this list originate from one sample, sequenced in a study of lymphopenia after photon versus proton radiotherapy (dated by TCRdb to about 2019). The library was produced with the immunoSEQ multiplex PCR assay. The source is immuneACCESS, and TCRdb retained only in-frame sequences with V and J called. Part of the clones is not carried over; for the studies checked, unresolved V genes explain less than half of this, and the remainder is unexplained. For this sample the table gives around 53,000 clones, of which about four fifths were detected only once. Of the sample, less than 35% is held by the ten largest clones. The input for sequencing was peripheral blood, taken from a patient treated with photon-based radiotherapy. The receptor source for this set is a man aged 45-60 years with gastric cancer.

The rearrangement uses TRBV4-2 and TRBJ1-2, with 7 bases that match TRBD1. Germline V CDR1 and CDR2: LGHNA, YNFKEQ. Unmatched junction bases numbered 7, after V lost 3 bases and J lost 6 bases. The CDR3 covers 14 residues. The CDR3 nucleotides are TGTGCCAGCAGCCAGGCGGGACAGAGACATGGCTACACCTTC. Protein product: CASSQAGQRHGYTF.

This clone was observed a single time. The chain carries TRBV15 and TRBJ1-1; D is ambiguous. This CDR3 spans 16 amino acids. Germline V lookup: CDR1 LNHNV, CDR2 YYDKDF (reference sequence). V was shortened by 1 base and J by 3 bases, with 15 bases between the two germline ends. The CDR3 loop is CATSRGGGREDTEAFF. The DNA for the CDR3 is TGTGCCACCAGCAGAGGGGGTGGTAGGGAGGACACTGAAGCTTTCTTT.

The sample holds a few counts of this clone. The rearrangement uses TRBV5-1 and TRBJ2-3, with TRBD2 matching over 11 bases. The CDR3 covers 16 residues. Germline V CDR1 and CDR2: SGHRS, YFSETQ. V gave up 0 bases and J gave up 5 bases; unmatched junction bases: 5. The CDR3 DNA sequence: TGCGCCAGCAGCTTGGTAACTAGCGGGAGACAAGATACGCAGTATTTT. Its translation is CASSLVTSGRQDTQYF.

The J gene is TRBJ1-1, the V gene TRBV5-6; tentatively, D is TRBD1 (5 bases). V gave up 7 bases and J gave up 5 bases, with 12 bases separating them. This CDR3 has 12 amino acids. Germline V gene lookup returns CDR1 SGHDT and CDR2 YYEEEE. CDR3 sequence reads: CASHEGPTEAFF. The CDR3 nucleotides read TGTGCCAGCCATGAGGGGCCGACTGAAGCTTTCTTT.

V gene TRBV7-9 combines with J gene TRBJ2-5; the D is unclear. V was trimmed by 2 bases and J by 1 base, leaving 11 bases between them. The CDR3 runs 15 residues. The germline gives CDR1 SEHNR, CDR2 FQNEAQ (reference sequence). Here the CDR3 reads CASSLLSEPQETQYF. CDR3 bases: TGTGCCAGCAGCTTACTCTCGGAGCCCCAAGAGACCCAGTACTTC.

The J gene is TRBJ2-3, the V gene TRBV19; TRBD2 aligns across 7 bases. J was trimmed by 0 bases and V by 4 bases; bases with no gene match: 7. The CDR3 spans 16 residues. In germline, CDR1 is LNHDA, CDR2 SQIVND (reference sequence). The CDR3 nucleotides are TGTGCCAGTAGTAAGGGGAGGGAGTGGAGCACAGATACGCAGTATTTT. This translates into CASSKGREWSTDTQYF.

This clone was counted once. The chain couples TRBV10-2 to TRBJ1-1; D not certain. CDR1 is WSHSY, CDR2 SAAADI, per germline. Between the trimmed V and J ends, which lost 10 bases and 1 base, there was a span of 10 bases. The CDR3 is made up of 12 amino acids. CDR3 region: CATRDANTEAFF. CDR3 bases: TGCGCCACCCGGGATGCGAACACTGAAGCTTTCTTT.

The chain couples TRBV5-1 to TRBJ2-7, with TRBD2 matching over 9 bases. In germline, CDR1 is SGHRS, CDR2 YFSETQ. This CDR3 spans 17 amino acids. The J segment lost 2 bases and the V segment lost 2 bases, leaving 11 bases of the junction unmatched. Here the CDR3 DNA reads TGCGCCAGCAGCTTAGACCTAAGCGGGAGGCGCACCTACGAGCAGTACTTC. Translation: CASSLDLSGRRTYEQYF.

The chain employs TRBV18 and TRBJ2-6, with 8 positions matching TRBD1. In germline, CDR1 is KGHSH, CDR2 LQKENI. The CDR3 is made up of 19 amino acids. The V and J ends lost 3 bases and 3 bases, in that order; junction bases with no gene match: 13. The DNA for the CDR3 is TGTGCCAGCTCACCCCTTAGCGGACAGGGAGCTTTTGGGGCCAACGTCCTGACTTTC. Protein sequence: CASSPLSGQGAFGANVLTF.

The chain carries TRBV15 and TRBJ2-7; 9 positions match TRBD1. The CDR3 runs to 16 residues. The ends lost 2 bases at V and 3 bases at J; junction bases unmatched: 8. The germline gives CDR1 LNHNV, CDR2 YYDKDF (reference sequence). CDR3 coding DNA: TGTGCCACCAGCAGATACACCCGGGACAGGGACTACGAGCAGTACTTC. Residues: CATSRYTRDRDYEQYF.

The chain couples TRBV2 to TRBJ2-1, with TRBD1 matching 10 bases. This CDR3 contains 16 residues. The V gene's germline CDR1 is SNHLY and CDR2 FYNNEI. V lost 8 bases to trimming and J lost 4 bases; unmatched junction nucleotides: 11. The chain's CDR3 is CASFGVRDRGYNEQFF. In nucleotides, the CDR3 is TGTGCCAGCTTTGGGGTACGGGACAGGGGATACAATGAGCAGTTCTTC.

The J gene is TRBJ2-7, the V gene TRBV6-1; TRBD2 is a possible D gene (6 bases). The V end was cut by 10 bases, the J end by 7 bases, with 26 bases between. Germline loops: CDR1 MNHNS, CDR2 SASEGT. The CDR3 has 15 amino acids. The CDR3 loop reads CATSKEGHISGEQYF. CDR3 DNA sequence: TGTGCCACGTCCAAGGAGGGGCACATTTCAGGGGAGCAGTACTTC.

This chain links TRBV29-1 with TRBJ2-7; weak D call: TRBD1 (6 bases). CDR1 is SQVTM, CDR2 ANQGSEA, per germline. There are 12 residues in the CDR3. The V end lost 4 bases, the J end lost 5 bases, and 12 bases lay between the germline ends. CDR3 sequence: CSVARGSNEQYF. In DNA, the CDR3 is TGCAGCGTTGCCAGGGGTTCCAACGAGCAGTACTTC.

The V call is TRBV7-2, the J call TRBJ1-2; D unresolved. Trimming removed 1 base at V and 3 bases at J, with 12 bases between. Germline assignment: CDR1 SGHTA and CDR2 FQGNSA. The CDR3 is 15 amino acids. CDR3 sequence: CASSLDLQQDYGYTF. CDR3 nucleotides: TGTGCCAGCAGCTTAGACTTGCAGCAAGACTATGGCTACACCTTC.

The rearrangement joins TRBV14 to TRBJ1-6; D uncertain. The CDR3 extends over 14 amino acids. The V end lost 2 bases, the J end lost 5 bases, and 7 bases lay between the germline ends. Germline V lookup: CDR1 SGHDN, CDR2 FVKESK. The CDR3 loop is CASSQRPNNSPLHF. Here the CDR3 DNA reads TGTGCCAGCAGCCAAAGACCAAATAATTCACCCCTCCACTTT.

This chain uses TRBV7-5 with TRBJ2-1; the table's D gene call, TRBD1, was not cross checked with the DNA. TRBV7-5 constitutes a pseudogene. The CDR3 spans 15 residues. The chain's CDR3 is CASSLRQEPYNEQFF. DNA for the CDR3: TGTGCCAGCAGCTTACGGCAGGAACCCTACAATGAGCAGTTCTTC.

The chain recombines TRBV4-1 with TRBJ2-3, with D unresolved. The CDR3 runs 14 residues. CDR1 MGHRA and CDR2 YSYEKL come from the germline V gene. V lost 1 base to trimming and J lost 2 bases, with 7 bases between them. The DNA of the CDR3 is TGCGCCAGCAGCCAAGTGGCGTTCACAGATACGCAGTATTTT. Its protein product is CASSQVAFTDTQYF.

The chain carries TRBV18 and TRBJ1-1; D gene ambiguous. V was clipped by 7 bases and J by 7 bases, with 16 bases between them. Germline CDR1 KGHSH, CDR2 LQKENI. This CDR3 spans 13 amino acids. The DNA of the CDR3 is TGTGCCAGCTACGCCCAAACGACACGTGAAGCTTTCTTT. Its translation is CASYAQTTREAFF.

The CDR3, as DNA: TGTGCCAGTAGTACCAGCACAGATACGCAGTATTTT. Protein sequence: CASSTSTDTQYF. The chain carries TRBV19 and TRBJ2-3; D is ambiguous. The V and J ends lost 4 bases and 0 bases respectively, with 2 bases between them. CDR1 is LNHDA, CDR2 SQIVND, per germline (reference sequence). The CDR3 sequence is 12 residues long.